This T cell receptor (beta chain) was documented in a study of T cell repertoires in cytomegalovirus infection. About the research overall: Both a matching HLA type and CMV infection were indicated by public TCR beta signatures.

The CDR3 has 14 amino acids. From germline, CDR1 is SGHTA and CDR2 FQGNSA. V dropped 2 bases and J dropped 1 base, with 8 bases sitting between them. A few counts support this clonotype. MiXCR was run by TCRdb on the reads, yielding one entry per CDR3 protein. The sample lists about 260,000 distinct CDR3 sequences; approximately 8.3% were seen once. The V gene is TRBV7-2, the J gene TRBJ2-5; D gene ambiguous. Source material: PBMCs. This TCR was recovered from a human donor in good health (CMV status not recorded). Some clones in this sample may be carry-over from other donors' samples. CDR3 in amino acids: CASSLMSFQETQYF. CDR3 nucleotide sequence: TGTGCCAGCAGCTTAATGAGTTTCCAAGAGACCCAGTACTTC.